A selection of T cell receptor beta chains follows, all from one sample in a study of T cell repertoires in cytomegalovirus infection. TCRdb passed the reads through MiXCR, listing each CDR3 protein once. Among around 100,000 distinct CDR3 sequences listed, more than 15% were seen once. Material: PBMCs. All receptors derive from a human donor in good health (CMV status not recorded). Some clones in this sample may be carry-over from other donors' samples. The CDR3 runs from the conserved cysteine through the conserved F or W. The D gene is left open where the match is weak. The listing skips clone size in some rows; elsewhere it reads once, few, many or a size class.

v_call: TRBV11-2; clone_size: NA; j_call: TRBJ2-2; d_call: NA; cdr3_nt: TGTGCCAGCAGCTTAGAACGATGGACCGGGGAGCTGTTTTTT; cdr3_aa: CASSLERWTGELFF
v_call: TRBV5-1; clone_size: few; j_call: TRBJ2-7; d_call: NA; cdr3_nt: TGCGCCAGCAGCTGGCGTGATCCAACCCCCGAGCAGTACTTC; cdr3_aa: CASSWRDPTPEQYF
v_call: TRBV23-1; clone_size: few; j_call: TRBJ2-5; d_call: NA; cdr3_nt: TGCGCCAGCAGTCCTATTGGGGACCAAGAGACCCAGTACTTC; cdr3_aa: CASSPIGDQETQYF
v_call: TRBV7-2; clone_size: many; j_call: TRBJ2-7; d_call: TRBD1; cdr3_nt: TGTGCCAGCAGCGTCGACAGGGTGAAGCCCGAGCAGTACTTC; cdr3_aa: CASSVDRVKPEQYF
v_call: TRBV6-4; clone_size: NA; j_call: TRBJ2-1; d_call: NA; cdr3_nt: TGTGCCAGCAGTGACTTCAGTCGGGGTGGTGAGCAGTTCTTC; cdr3_aa: CASSDFSRGGEQFF
v_call: TRBV18; clone_size: NA; j_call: TRBJ2-2; d_call: NA; cdr3_nt: TGTGCCAGCTCACCACAGGACGGCACCGGGGAGCTGTTTTTT; cdr3_aa: CASSPQDGTGELFF
v_call: TRBV6-6; clone_size: NA; j_call: TRBJ1-1; d_call: NA; cdr3_nt: TGTGCCAGCAGTCCACCTAGGGGGACCATCAACACTGAAGCTTTCTTT; cdr3_aa: CASSPPRGTINTEAFF
v_call: TRBV28; clone_size: NA; j_call: TRBJ2-5; d_call: TRBD1; cdr3_nt: TGTGCCAGCAGTTTGGGACAGGGCCGGGAGACCCAGTACTTC; cdr3_aa: CASSLGQGRETQYF
v_call: TRBV20-1; clone_size: once; j_call: TRBJ1-2; d_call: TRBD1; cdr3_nt: TGCAGTGCGGAACCCCAGGGACAGCCCTATGGCTACACCTTC; cdr3_aa: CSAEPQGQPYGYTF
v_call: TRBV7-2; clone_size: many; j_call: TRBJ2-3; d_call: NA; cdr3_nt: TGTGCCAGCAGCTTAGAGGGGGGGGCACCAGATACGCAGTATTTT; cdr3_aa: CASSLEGGAPDTQYF
v_call: TRBV7-2; clone_size: many; j_call: TRBJ1-1; d_call: NA; cdr3_nt: TGTGCCAGCAGCTTAGGGGGGGGGAGGAACCCTGAAGCTTTCTTT; cdr3_aa: CASSLGGGRNPEAFF
v_call: TRBV12-3/TRBV12-4; clone_size: NA; j_call: TRBJ1-1; d_call: TRBD1; cdr3_nt: TGTGCCAGCACCCCTGGGGACTTACAGGGGAGCACTGAAGCTTTCTTT; cdr3_aa: CASTPGDLQGSTEAFF
v_call: TRBV7-2; clone_size: many; j_call: TRBJ1-2; d_call: NA; cdr3_nt: TGTGCCAGCAGCCCCCGTATTGGGATAAACTATGGCTACACCTTC; cdr3_aa: CASSPRIGINYGYTF
v_call: TRBV6-5; clone_size: many; j_call: TRBJ1-4; d_call: NA; cdr3_nt: TGTGCCAGCAGTACTGCACCGCCGGGGGGAAAACTGTTTTTT; cdr3_aa: CASSTAPPGGKLFF
v_call: TRBV7-9; clone_size: few; j_call: TRBJ1-3; d_call: NA; cdr3_nt: TGTGCCAGCAGCATAGGCCTCCGGGTACAATCCACTGGAAACACCATATATTTT; cdr3_aa: CASSIGLRVQSTGNTIYF
v_call: TRBV28; clone_size: few; j_call: TRBJ2-3; d_call: TRBD2; cdr3_nt: TGTGCCGCGATCCCCGGGGGGGTAAGCACAGATACGCAGTATTTT; cdr3_aa: CAAIPGGVSTDTQYF
v_call: TRBV11-3; clone_size: many; j_call: TRBJ2-5; d_call: NA; cdr3_nt: TGTGCCAGCAGCTTAGGTAGTTCTAGCTGGGAGACCCAGTACTTC; cdr3_aa: CASSLGSSSWETQYF
v_call: TRBV10-3; clone_size: many; j_call: TRBJ1-1; d_call: TRBD1; cdr3_nt: TGTGCCATCAGTGCCTACCTAAGGACAGGGCTGAACCTGAAAAACACTGAAGCTTTCTTT; cdr3_aa: CAISAYLRTGLNLKNTEAFF
v_call: TRBV5-3; clone_size: few; j_call: TRBJ2-5; d_call: NA; cdr3_nt: TGTGCCAGCAGCTGGGGACTCGAAGAGACCCAGTACTTC; cdr3_aa: CASSWGLEETQYF
v_call: TRBV2; clone_size: few; j_call: TRBJ1-6; d_call: NA; cdr3_nt: TGTGCCAGCCACGGGGCGTTTCGGGATTCACCCCTCCACTTT; cdr3_aa: CASHGAFRDSPLHF
v_call: TRBV6-5; clone_size: NA; j_call: TRBJ2-7; d_call: NA; cdr3_nt: TGTGCCAGCAGTCCCACCGGGACACCCGGGATGGAGCAGTACTTC; cdr3_aa: CASSPTGTPGMEQYF
v_call: TRBV2; clone_size: NA; j_call: TRBJ2-5; d_call: NA; cdr3_nt: TGTGCCAGCAAATATGAAGAGACCCAGTACTTC; cdr3_aa: CASKYEETQYF
v_call: TRBV4-1; clone_size: NA; j_call: TRBJ2-6; d_call: NA; cdr3_nt: TGCGCCAGCAGCCAAGCCTCTGGGGCCAACGTCCTGACTTTC; cdr3_aa: CASSQASGANVLTF
v_call: TRBV20-1; clone_size: few; j_call: TRBJ1-2; d_call: TRBD1; cdr3_nt: TGCAGTGCTAGACCGGGGACAGGGGTTAGCCACACCTTC; cdr3_aa: CSARPGTGVSHTF
v_call: TRBV7-2; clone_size: many; j_call: TRBJ1-2; d_call: NA; cdr3_nt: TGTGCCAGCAGCTTAGTAGACGATGGGGAAGGCTACACCTTC; cdr3_aa: CASSLVDDGEGYTF
v_call: TRBV20-1; clone_size: NA; j_call: TRBJ1-2; d_call: NA; cdr3_nt: TGCAGTGCTAGAGATGTTTACAGGGACTCTAACTATGGCTACACCTTC; cdr3_aa: CSARDVYRDSNYGYTF
v_call: TRBV7-2; clone_size: many; j_call: TRBJ1-2; d_call: NA; cdr3_nt: TGTGCCAGCAGCCTGCAGGCAGATGGCTACACCTTC; cdr3_aa: CASSLQADGYTF
v_call: TRBV27; clone_size: NA; j_call: TRBJ2-7; d_call: NA; cdr3_nt: TGTGCCAGCAGTTTAAGCAGGGTTGGCGAGCAGTACTTC; cdr3_aa: CASSLSRVGEQYF
v_call: TRBV6-5; clone_size: once; j_call: TRBJ2-6; d_call: NA; cdr3_nt: TGTGCCACCTCCCGGGGGGCCGGGGCCAACGTCCTGACTTTC; cdr3_aa: CATSRGAGANVLTF
v_call: TRBV6-2/TRBV6-3; clone_size: NA; j_call: TRBJ2-3; d_call: TRBD2; cdr3_nt: TGTGCCAGCAAGACTAGCGGGGGCACAGATACGCAGTATTTT; cdr3_aa: CASKTSGGTDTQYF
v_call: TRBV7-2; clone_size: many; j_call: TRBJ1-5; d_call: NA; cdr3_nt: TGTGCCAGCAGCTTAGCGGGTTATCAGCCCCAGCATTTT; cdr3_aa: CASSLAGYQPQHF
v_call: TRBV12-3/TRBV12-4; clone_size: many; j_call: TRBJ1-1; d_call: NA; cdr3_nt: TGTGCCAGCAGTCCCTGGGGGGGGATTACTGAAGCTTTCTTT; cdr3_aa: CASSPWGGITEAFF
v_call: TRBV29-1; clone_size: few; j_call: TRBJ1-2; d_call: NA; cdr3_nt: TGCAGCGTTCTTAAAGGGGGGAGCTATGGCTACACCTTC; cdr3_aa: CSVLKGGSYGYTF
v_call: TRBV20-1; clone_size: few; j_call: TRBJ2-3; d_call: TRBD2; cdr3_nt: TGCAGGGCCTTGGTAGCGGGGGGTAACCCTAGCACAGATACGCAGTATTTT; cdr3_aa: CRALVAGGNPSTDTQYF
v_call: TRBV7-2; clone_size: many; j_call: TRBJ2-5; d_call: NA; cdr3_nt: TGTGCCAGCAGCTCAACCGGGACTCTGTACCAAGAGACCCAGTACTTC; cdr3_aa: CASSSTGTLYQETQYF
v_call: TRBV7-2; clone_size: many; j_call: TRBJ2-1; d_call: NA; cdr3_nt: TGTGCCAGCAGCTTAGGCACAGAGCAGTTCTTC; cdr3_aa: CASSLGTEQFF
v_call: TRBV20-1; clone_size: many; j_call: TRBJ1-2; d_call: NA; cdr3_nt: TGCAGTGCTAGGGTGCCGGGCGTGCTTGATGGCTACACCTTC; cdr3_aa: CSARVPGVLDGYTF
v_call: TRBV6-2/TRBV6-3; clone_size: few; j_call: TRBJ2-1; d_call: TRBD2; cdr3_nt: TGTGCCAGCTCAACCGGGACTAGCGGATTCCACAATGAGCAGTTCTTC; cdr3_aa: CASSTGTSGFHNEQFF
v_call: TRBV12-3/TRBV12-4; clone_size: once; j_call: TRBJ2-2; d_call: TRBD2; cdr3_nt: TGTGCCAGCAGTCTCGGGACTAGCGGGGGGGCCGGGGAGCTGTTTTTT; cdr3_aa: CASSLGTSGGAGELFF
v_call: TRBV7-8; clone_size: many; j_call: TRBJ1-1; d_call: TRBD1; cdr3_nt: TGTGCCAGCAGCCCCGGACAGGGGCCCACTGAAGCTTTCTTT; cdr3_aa: CASSPGQGPTEAFF
v_call: TRBV7-6; clone_size: many; j_call: TRBJ1-5; d_call: NA; cdr3_nt: TGTGCCAGCAGCTTAATAGGGGAACAGCCCCAGCATTTT; cdr3_aa: CASSLIGEQPQHF
v_call: TRBV20-1; clone_size: NA; j_call: TRBJ2-5; d_call: TRBD2; cdr3_nt: TGCAGTGCTAGAGACCCTCTAGCGGGGGGTCAAGAGACCCAGTACTTC; cdr3_aa: CSARDPLAGGQETQYF
v_call: TRBV5-4; clone_size: few; j_call: TRBJ2-3; d_call: NA; cdr3_nt: TGTGCCAGCAGCTTGCGCACCCTCCCCGCAGATACGCAGTATTTT; cdr3_aa: CASSLRTLPADTQYF
v_call: TRBV12-5; clone_size: NA; j_call: TRBJ1-2; d_call: TRBD1; cdr3_nt: TGTGCTAGTGGAGAGACAGGGTCGGAAGGCTACACCTTC; cdr3_aa: CASGETGSEGYTF